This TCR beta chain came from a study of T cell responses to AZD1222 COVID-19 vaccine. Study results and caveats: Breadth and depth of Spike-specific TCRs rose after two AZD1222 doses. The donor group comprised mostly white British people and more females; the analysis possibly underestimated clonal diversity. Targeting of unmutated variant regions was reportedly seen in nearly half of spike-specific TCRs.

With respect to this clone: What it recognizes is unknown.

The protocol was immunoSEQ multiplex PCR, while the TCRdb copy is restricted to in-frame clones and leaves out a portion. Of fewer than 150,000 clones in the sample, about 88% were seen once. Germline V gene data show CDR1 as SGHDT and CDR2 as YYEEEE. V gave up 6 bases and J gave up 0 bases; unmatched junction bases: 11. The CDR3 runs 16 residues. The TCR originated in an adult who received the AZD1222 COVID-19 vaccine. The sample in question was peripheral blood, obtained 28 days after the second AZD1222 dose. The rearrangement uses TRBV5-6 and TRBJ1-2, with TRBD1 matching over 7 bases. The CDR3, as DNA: TGTGCCAGCATGCCGGGACAGACCGAGTCTAACTATGGCTACACCTTC. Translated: CASMPGQTESNYGYTF.